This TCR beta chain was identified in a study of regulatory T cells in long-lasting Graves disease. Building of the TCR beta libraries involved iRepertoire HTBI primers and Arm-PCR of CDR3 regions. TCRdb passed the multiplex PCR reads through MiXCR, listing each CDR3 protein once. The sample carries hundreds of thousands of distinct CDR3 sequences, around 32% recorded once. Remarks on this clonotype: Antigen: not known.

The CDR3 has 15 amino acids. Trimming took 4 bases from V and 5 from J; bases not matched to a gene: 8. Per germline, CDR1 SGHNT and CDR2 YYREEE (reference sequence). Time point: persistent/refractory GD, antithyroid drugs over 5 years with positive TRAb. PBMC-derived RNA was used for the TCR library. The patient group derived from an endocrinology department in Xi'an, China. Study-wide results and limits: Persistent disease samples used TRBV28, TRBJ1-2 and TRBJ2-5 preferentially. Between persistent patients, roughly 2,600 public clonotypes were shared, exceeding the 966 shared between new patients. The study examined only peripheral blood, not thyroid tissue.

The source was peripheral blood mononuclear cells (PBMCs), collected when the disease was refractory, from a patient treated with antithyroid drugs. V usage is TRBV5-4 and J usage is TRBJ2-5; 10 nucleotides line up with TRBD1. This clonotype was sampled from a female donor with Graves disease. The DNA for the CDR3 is TGTGCCAGCAGCGGAGACAGGGGGCGTTGGGAGACCCAGTACTTC. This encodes CASSGDRGRWETQYF.